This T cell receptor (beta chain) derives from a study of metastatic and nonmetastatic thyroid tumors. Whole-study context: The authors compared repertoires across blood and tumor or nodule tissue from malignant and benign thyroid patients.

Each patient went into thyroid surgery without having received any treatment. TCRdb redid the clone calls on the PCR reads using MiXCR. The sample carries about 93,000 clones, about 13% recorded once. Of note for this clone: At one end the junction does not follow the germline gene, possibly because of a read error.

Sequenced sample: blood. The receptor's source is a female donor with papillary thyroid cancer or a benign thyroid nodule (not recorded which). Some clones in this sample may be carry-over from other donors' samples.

The CDR3 sequence is CVSSLAGPDTQYF. CDR3 DNA sequence: TGTGTCAGCAGCTTAGCGGGGCCAGATACGCAGTATTTT. The chain recombines TRBV7-9 with TRBJ2-3; 8 bases are a match to TRBD2. The length of the CDR3 is 13 residues. CDR1 and CDR2 (germline): SEHNR, FQNEAQ (reference sequence).